These T cell receptor beta chains were read from a single sample in a study of CD8 T cells in Susac syndrome. MiXCR, applied by TCRdb to the immunoSEQ multiplex PCR reads, yields one record per CDR3 protein. This sample has about 140,000 distinct CDR3 sequences; around 95% occur once, and the top ten carry approximately 0.11%. Sequences were obtained from CD4+ T cells from PBMCs. The source of these receptors is a human donor with multiple sclerosis. CDR3s include the opening cysteine and the closing phenylalanine or tryptophan. A D gene is named only where the DNA matches it firmly. The size of a clone is reported for some rows only, either as once, few or many, or as a class for expanded clones.

>-|TRBD1|TRBV18|TRBJ2-7
TGTGCCAGCTCACAGCACAGGGGTGAGGAGCAGTACTTC
CASSQHRGEEQYF
>-|TRBD2|TRBV29-1|TRBJ2-2
TGCAGCGTTGCAATGACTAGCGGGGGCCAGAACACCGGGGAGCTGTTTTTT
CSVAMTSGGQNTGELFF
>-|-|TRBV3-1|TRBJ2-1
TGTGCCAGCAGCCTCTTGACTGTCAATGAGCAGTTCTTC
CASSLLTVNEQFF
>-|-|TRBV9|TRBJ1-4
TGTGCCAGCAGCGTAGATGCGGCCGCTAATGAAAAACTGTTTTTT
CASSVDAAANEKLFF
>-|-|TRBV5-4|TRBJ1-2
TGTGCCAGCAGCCTAGCTGAAAACTATGGCTACACCTTC
CASSLAENYGYTF
>-|-|TRBV6-1|TRBJ2-4
TGTGCCAGCAGTGTTTACAGGGTGGGTCAGTACTTC
CASSVYRVGQYF
>-|TRBD2|TRBV4-1|TRBJ2-7
TGCGCCAGCAGCCAAGCCGGGACTAGCTCCTACGAGCAGTACTTC
CASSQAGTSSYEQYF
>once|-|TRBV24-1|TRBJ2-7
TGTGCCACCAGTGATGCCTCCTACGAGCAGTACTTC
CATSDASYEQYF
>-|-|TRBV28|TRBJ2-5
TGTGCCAGCAGTCTCCCACCGACGGAACAAGAGACCCAGTACTTC
CASSLPPTEQETQYF
>-|-|TRBV28|TRBJ2-4
TGTGCCAGCAGTTTACGGGACATTCAGTACTTC
CASSLRDIQYF
>-|TRBD2|TRBV20-1|TRBJ2-2
TGCAGTGCTAGAAAACTAGCGGGACTATCCGGGGAGCTGTTTTTT
CSARKLAGLSGELFF
>-|TRBD2|TRBV2|TRBJ2-1
TGTGCCAGCAGTGAAGCGCGCGGGAGGGCCGAACAGTTCTTC
CASSEARGRAEQFF
>-|TRBD2|TRBV3-1|TRBJ2-3
TGTGCCAGCAGCCAAGATTCCCTAGCGGGCCGCACAGATACGCAGTATTTT
CASSQDSLAGRTDTQYF
>-|TRBD1|TRBV3-1|TRBJ1-2
TGTGCCAGCAGCTACCGGGACAGCCTACTCCGGGACTATGGCTACACCTTC
CASSYRDSLLRDYGYTF
>-|TRBD2|TRBV9|TRBJ2-2
TGTGCCAGCAGCGTAGGACTAGCGGGAGGGCCCGGGGAGCTGTTTTTT
CASSVGLAGGPGELFF
>-|-|TRBV5-6|TRBJ1-6
TGTGCCAGCAGCTCCCAAGTGGCGAGGGTGATCGGTTCACCCCTCCACTTT
CASSSQVARVIGSPLHF
>-|-|TRBV20-1|TRBJ2-7
TGCAGTGCTAAACCGGGACACTATTACTACGAGCAGTACTTC
CSAKPGHYYYEQYF